This TCR beta chain appears in the sequencing data of a study of spatial heterogeneity in lung cancer. Background on the study: Compared with alpha-chain sequences, beta-chain sequences were consistently detected in greater numbers.

Via MiXCR, TCRdb re-called the 5' RACE reads, giving one row per CDR3 protein. The sample lists a few thousand distinct CDR3 sequences; about a quarter were seen once. Time point here: sample taken at primary tumor resection. Untreated early-stage non-small cell lung cancer patients, over 55 in total, were the donors. Unsorted whole RNA from tumor, nontumor lung or frozen PBMC underwent sequencing. This clonotype is categorized as medium-sized. Its specificity is unknown. This beta chain is an off-target read within a library intended for alpha chains, so its frequency means little. Study outcomes and limitations: Tracking of tumor mutation counts was seen in expanded intratumoral alpha and beta TCR counts. Tumor T cell coverage was estimated at 7% to 9% for alpha and roughly 12% for beta chains.

Germline-derived CDR1 and CDR2 are SGHTA and FQGNSA. Trimming cost V 5 bases and J 8 bases; bases outside gene matches: 10. The CDR3 totals 16 residues. The rearrangement links TRBV7-2 to TRBJ2-2; 11 nucleotides align to TRBD2. This clonotype was sampled from a male donor with early-stage non-small cell lung cancer. The sample in question was lung tumor tissue, obtained at surgery. The CDR3 nucleotides read TGTGCCAGCAGCGGGAAAGTAGCGGGGGGGCCAGGGGAGCTGTTTTTT. It is translated as CASSGKVAGGPGELFF.